These 25 T cell receptor beta chains originate from one sample sequenced in a study of memory CD4+ T cells and cytomegalovirus serostatus. The sort gate was single viable CD3+CD4+CD8-CD45RO+ cells for memory CD4+ T cells. The protocol was immunoSEQ multiplex PCR, while the TCRdb copy is restricted to in-frame clones and leaves out a portion. In the table there are almost 55,000 clones, roughly 79% of which are singletons. The sample was memory CD4+ T cells from blood. These receptors originate from an adult in good health and CMV-seronegative.

The genes are TRBV5-1 and TRBJ2-5, with D possibly called TRBD1 or TRBD2 (6 bases each). The CDR3 extends over 15 amino acids. Trimming took 0 bases from V and 6 from J, leaving 15 bases between them. Germline V CDR1 and CDR2: SGHRS, YFSETQ. The DNA of the CDR3 is TGCGCCAGCAGCTTGGTTGCGGGGCAGGGGAAGACCCAGTACTTC. This sequence encodes CASSLVAGQGKTQYF.

The gene calls are TRBV7-2 and TRBJ2-1; D is unresolved. Trimming removed 1 base at V and 8 bases at J, with 15 bases between. Germline V gene sequence: CDR1 SGHTA, CDR2 FQGNSA. The CDR3 is 15 residues long. This CDR3 is CASSLEGRNNDEQFF. As DNA, the CDR3 is TGTGCCAGCAGCTTAGAAGGCCGGAATAATGATGAGCAGTTCTTC.

In this sample, this clone is medium-sized. The rearrangement links TRBV6-6 to TRBJ2-7, with D hard to call. Germline CDR1 MNHNY, CDR2 SVGAGI (reference sequence). V gave up 5 bases and J gave up 2 bases, with 4 bases separating them. CDR3 length: 11 residues. The CDR3 sequence: CASSDPYEQYF. In DNA form, the CDR3 reads TGTGCCAGCAGTGATCCCTACGAGCAGTACTTC.

V is TRBV7-2 and J is TRBJ1-4; the D is unclear. Germline values: CDR1 SGHTA, CDR2 FQGNSA. Trimming left V 4 bases short and J 8 bases short, with 17 bases between. This CDR3 comprises 15 residues. In DNA, the CDR3 is TGTGCCAGCAGCTCATACGGAGGAGAGAGGGAAAAACTGTTTTTT. This encodes CASSSYGGEREKLFF.

This clone has a single count. J is TRBJ1-2 and V is TRBV28; D call uncertain. This CDR3 contains 14 residues. CDR1 is MDHEN, CDR2 SYDVKM, per germline. Trimming removed 7 bases at V and 8 bases at J, with 20 bases between. CDR3 region: CASTGPRNPKGYTF. For the CDR3, the DNA is TGTGCCAGCACCGGACCGCGAAATCCGAAAGGCTACACCTTC.

This clone has just a few counts. The rearrangement joins TRBV2 to TRBJ1-5, with D tentatively TRBD1 (5 bases). Trimming cost V 5 bases and J 3 bases, with 8 bases left between them. The CDR3 runs 13 residues. Germline V gives CDR1 SNHLY, CDR2 FYNNEI. The CDR3 reads CASSTGDNQPQHF. The CDR3, as DNA: TGTGCCAGCAGTACAGGAGACAATCAGCCCCAGCATTTT.

This chain joins TRBV14 and TRBJ2-7; possible D gene TRBD2, 6 bases. The germline gives CDR1 SGHDN, CDR2 FVKESK. Trimming shortened V by 4 bases and J by 9 bases, and 19 bases separated the two germline ends. The CDR3 sequence is 14 residues long. The CDR3 sequence: CASSLGRRGVGQYF. CDR3 in DNA: TGTGCCAGCAGCCTCGGGAGACGGGGTGTTGGGCAGTACTTC.

This clone was found a few times. This chain links TRBV29-1 with TRBJ1-1; D not certain. The V and J ends lost 4 bases and 7 bases respectively, with 10 bases between them. The CDR3 is 11 amino acids. The V gene's germline CDR1 is SQVTM and CDR2 ANQGSEA. This CDR3 reads CSVGRSFEAFF. In DNA form, the CDR3 reads TGCAGCGTTGGTCGGTCTTTTGAAGCTTTCTTT.

The chain is built from TRBV7-9 and TRBJ2-7, with TRBD1 matching 12 bases. Per the germline V gene, CDR1 is SEHNR and CDR2 is FQNEAQ (reference sequence). The CDR3 has 15 residues. V was clipped by 5 bases and J by 5 bases; unmatched bases: 7. The CDR3 region has the DNA TGTGCCAGCAGCCCGGGACAGGGGGCGAGCCACGAGCAGTACTTC. Translating gives CASSPGQGASHEQYF.

This chain joins TRBV28 and TRBJ2-7; 11 bases fit TRBD2. J lost 3 bases, V lost 6 bases, and 4 bases had no gene match. In germline, CDR1 is MDHEN, CDR2 SYDVKM. This CDR3 region has 14 residues. The CDR3, as DNA: TGTGCCAGCAGCTTGGGACTAGCGGTCTACGAGCAGTACTTC. It translates to CASSLGLAVYEQYF. The full variable domain, in which reference TRBV28 and TRBJ2-7 provide the parts outside the CDR3, is DVKVTQSSRYLVKRTGEKVFLECVQDMDHENMFWYRQDPGLGLRLIYFSYDVKMKEKGDIPEGYSVSREKKERFSLILESASTNQTSMYLCASSLGLAVYEQYFGPGTRLTVT.

This rearrangement joins TRBV5-6 to TRBJ1-2; D uncertain. The V end was cut by 4 bases, the J end by 5 bases, with 12 bases between. The CDR3 sequence is 13 residues long. Germline CDR1 is SGHDT and CDR2 is YYEEEE. In nucleotides, the CDR3 is TGTGCCAGCAGCCCCAGGCCCACTTATGGCTACACCTTC. Its translation is CASSPRPTYGYTF.

The chain recombines TRBV6-4 with TRBJ2-3; perhaps D is TRBD1 or TRBD2 (5 bases each). Per the germline V gene, CDR1 is MRHNA and CDR2 is SNTAGT. The CDR3 consists of 15 residues. V dropped 4 bases and J dropped 3 bases, with 14 bases sitting between them. CDR3 DNA: TGTGCCAGCAGTGCCGGGGACGGTAAGACAGATACGCAGTATTTT. Its protein product is CASSAGDGKTDTQYF.

This chain links TRBV18 with TRBJ1-5, with D maybe TRBD1 (5 bases). The CDR3 sequence is 13 residues long. The germline CDR1 and CDR2 sequences are KGHSH and LQKENI. Trimming took off 2 bases at V and 4 bases at J, with 6 bases between the two ends. The CDR3 loop reads CASSPGGNQPQHF. The CDR3 nucleotides read TGTGCCAGCTCACCAGGGGGGAATCAGCCCCAGCATTTT.

This clone was observed a handful of times. This rearrangement joins TRBV7-2 to TRBJ2-6; 7 nucleotides match TRBD1. In germline, CDR1 is SGHTA, CDR2 FQGNSA. With V trimmed by 4 bases and J by 0 bases, 6 bases remained unmatched. The CDR3 covers 17 residues. CDR3 region: CASSSPGQSSGANVLTF. In nucleotides, the CDR3 is TGTGCCAGCAGCTCTCCGGGACAGAGCTCTGGGGCCAACGTCCTGACTTTC.

This clone has just one count. V and J are TRBV9 and TRBJ2-3, with D perhaps TRBD2 (6 bases). Germline values: CDR1 SGDLS, CDR2 YYNGEE. The CDR3 has 13 amino acids. Trimming stripped 6 bases from V and 3 bases from J, with 11 bases between. The CDR3 DNA follows: TGTGCCAGCAACGAACTAGCTACAGATACGCAGTATTTT. Translated, it gives CASNELATDTQYF.

This clone is deemed medium-sized. This rearrangement joins TRBV7-8 to TRBJ1-2; D remains ambiguous. V was shortened by 1 base and J by 2 bases, with 11 bases between the two germline ends. The CDR3 length is 15 residues. The germline CDR1 and CDR2 sequences are SGHVS and FQNEAQ. For the CDR3, the DNA is TGTGCCAGCAGCTTAGGTACGGGCCGGAACTATGGCTACACCTTC. Encoded protein: CASSLGTGRNYGYTF.

The V and J genes are TRBV7-2 and TRBJ1-1, with a weak D call TRBD1 (5 bases). The CDR3 totals 14 residues. Per the germline V gene, CDR1 is SGHTA and CDR2 is FQGNSA. V was trimmed by 2 bases and J by 1 base, leaving 8 bases between them. The CDR3 loop is CASSLRQWNTEAFF. DNA of the CDR3: TGTGCCAGCAGCTTACGACAGTGGAACACTGAAGCTTTCTTT.

This chain joins TRBV11-2 and TRBJ2-7, with 8 nucleotides matching TRBD2. CDR3 length: 16 amino acids. Germline V gene lookup returns CDR1 SGHAT and CDR2 FQNNGV. The V gene end was trimmed by 1 base and the J gene end by 4 bases; junction bases not matched to a gene: 9. CDR3 sequence: CASSLGPGGERYEQYF. The CDR3 DNA reads as TGTGCCAGCAGCTTAGGACCCGGGGGGGAGCGGTACGAGCAGTACTTC.

The gene calls are TRBV6-1 and TRBJ1-5; possible D gene TRBD1, 5 bases. Germline V gene lookup returns CDR1 MNHNS and CDR2 SASEGT. Trimming shortened V by 1 base and J by 5 bases, and 9 bases separated the two germline ends. There are 14 residues in the CDR3. The CDR3: CASSEVAGYQPQHF. As DNA, the CDR3 is TGTGCCAGCAGTGAAGTGGCAGGGTATCAGCCCCAGCATTTT.

This clone was counted between two and nine times. The chain employs TRBV4-1 and TRBJ2-7; 8 nucleotides line up with TRBD2. The CDR3 totals 15 residues. The V gene end was trimmed by 3 bases and the J gene end by 4 bases; junction bases not matched to a gene: 8. Germline V gene sequence: CDR1 MGHRA, CDR2 YSYEKL. DNA of the CDR3: TGCGCCAGCAGCCAGACCCCGGGACTAGTTTACGAGCAGTACTTC. Translating gives CASSQTPGLVYEQYF.

The chain has TRBV5-1 and TRBJ2-3, with D maybe TRBD1 (6 bases). CDR3 length equals 16 residues. Germline lookup yields CDR1 SGHRS and CDR2 YFSETQ. V gave up 4 bases and J gave up 0 bases, with 15 bases separating them. The CDR3 sequence is CASSAQRTDSTDTQYF. In nucleotides, the CDR3 is TGCGCCAGCAGCGCCCAGAGGACAGATAGCACAGATACGCAGTATTTT.

This clone was seen only a few times. The rearrangement uses TRBV28 and TRBJ2-2; 10 bases are shared with TRBD1. The CDR3 loop spans 16 amino acids. Trimming removed 6 bases from V and 3 bases from J; junction bases left unmatched: 7. Germline CDR1 is MDHEN and CDR2 is SYDVKM. The CDR3 loop reads CASREDGQGDTGELFF. In DNA form, the CDR3 reads TGTGCCAGCAGAGAGGATGGACAGGGGGACACCGGGGAGCTGTTTTTT.

Worth noting for this clone: Distinct nucleotide sequences in the sample also encode this CDR3. This sequence joins TRBV19 and TRBJ1-2, with D perhaps matching TRBD1 (5 bases). Germline CDR1 and CDR2: LNHDA and SQIVND (reference sequence). The germline V and J ends were trimmed by 5 bases and 5 bases, with 9 bases remaining between them. The CDR3 is made up of 12 amino acids. The CDR3 sequence is CASSSGGYGYTF. DNA for the CDR3: TGTGCCAGTAGTTCCGGGGGTTATGGCTACACCTTC.

CDR3 DNA sequence: TGTGCCAGCAGACCGACGGGACGGCAAGAGACCCAGTACTTC. This codes for CASRPTGRQETQYF. The rearrangement uses TRBV7-2 and TRBJ2-5; possibly TRBD1 or TRBD2 for D (5 bases each). Trimming removed 6 bases from V and 2 bases from J, with 13 bases in between. This CDR3 is 14 amino acids long. Germline CDR1 reads SGHTA; CDR2 reads FQGNSA.

This sequence joins TRBV15 and TRBJ2-2; no reliable D call. Looked up from germline, CDR1 is LNHNV and CDR2 is YYDKDF (reference sequence). This CDR3 has 14 amino acids. V shed 0 bases and J shed 4 bases, with 6 bases lying between them. Written as DNA, the CDR3 is TGTGCCACCAGCAGAGAACCGAGCACCGGGGAGCTGTTTTTT. The encoded protein is CATSREPSTGELFF.